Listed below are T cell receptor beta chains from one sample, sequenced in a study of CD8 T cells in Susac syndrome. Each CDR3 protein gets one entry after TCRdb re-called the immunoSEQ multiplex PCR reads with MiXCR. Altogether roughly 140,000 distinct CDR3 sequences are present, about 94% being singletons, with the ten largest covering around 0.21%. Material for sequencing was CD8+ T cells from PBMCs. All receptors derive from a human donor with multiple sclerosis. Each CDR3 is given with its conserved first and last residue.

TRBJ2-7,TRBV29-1,CSLRTGVDEQYF
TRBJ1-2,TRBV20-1,CSASPGQGPRGYTF
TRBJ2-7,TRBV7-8,CASSSKGGRGSYEQYF
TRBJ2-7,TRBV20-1,CSARDTRRQRSYEQYF
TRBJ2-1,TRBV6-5,CASSDSYNEQFF
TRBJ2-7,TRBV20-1,CSARPRTSGVSYEQYF
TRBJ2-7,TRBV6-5,CASSYSSYSYEQYF
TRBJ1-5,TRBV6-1,CASFPGQGASSNQPQHF
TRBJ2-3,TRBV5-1,CASRPAGGRADTQYF
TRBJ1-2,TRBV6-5,CASTGFDGYTF
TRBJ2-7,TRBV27,CASSLSTGQILYEQYF
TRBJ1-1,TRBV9,CASSVGDRNTEAFF
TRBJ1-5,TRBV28,CASSSDRGRQPQHF
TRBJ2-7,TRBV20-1,CSARDPGDEQYF
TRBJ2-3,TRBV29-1,CSVAGRDTQYF
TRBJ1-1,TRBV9,CASSDPWDRTNF
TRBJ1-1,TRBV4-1,CASSQFQIGTEAFF
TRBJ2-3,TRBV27,CASSLWGPGRDTQYF
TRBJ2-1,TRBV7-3,CASSFAYNEQFF
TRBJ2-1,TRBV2,CASGTSGGNEQFF
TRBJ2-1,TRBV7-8,CASSLGLAGGISSYNEQFF
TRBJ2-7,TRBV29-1,CSVKPRDSKGYEQYF
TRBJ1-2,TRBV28,CASSLIRGFGYTF
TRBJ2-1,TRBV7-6,CASSPERAERSYNEQFF
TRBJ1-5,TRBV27,CASSTGGEGNQPQHF
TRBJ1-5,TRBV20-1,CSARDREDSNQPQHF
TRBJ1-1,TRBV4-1,CASSQVTMNTEAFF
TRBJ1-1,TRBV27,CASSTPGQHTEAFF